The present T cell receptor (beta chain) was sequenced within a study of blood T cell repertoires in COVID-19 (dated by TCRdb to about 2020). Regarding the study in general: Samples from collaborators originated in the United States, Italy and Spain and spanned both the acute and convalescent phases of COVID-19. The material from the prospective study consisted of cDNA or gDNA derived from T cells, B-cell-depleted T cells, or PBMCs. Subjects who had been exposed to COVID-19, were actively infected with it, or had recovered from it provided the deeply sampled blood TCRbeta repertoires that made up the dataset. A freely available public database, intended as a resource for researchers studying the immune response to SARS-CoV-2, is where the repertoires were released. The samples were drawn from the first 160 participants of the ongoing ImmuneRACE study and from 1,254 subjects provided by 6 global collaborators. The sample metadata nearly always contained a de-identified subject ID, COVID-19 status, age in years and sex. Where HLA class I and class II types were available, the types were taken from metadata supplied by the sample provider, not from assay-based typing. Points the paper makes about the study in general: The quantity of clinical and demographic metadata differed by source and by participant and was supplied without curation.

Each collaborating institution followed its own protocols to collect whole blood in K2EDTA tubes. For TCRbeta analysis, collaborators shipped samples as frozen whole blood, isolated PBMCs, or DNA extracted from either of those sample types. As concerns this clone: The specificity of this receptor is unknown. Base qualities are not at hand, and no much larger clone is one base apart.

TCRbeta CDR3 regions were amplified from genomic DNA by means of the immunoSEQ Assay, a bias-controlled multiplex PCR. The study's own analysis went as follows. Within the assay, amplification of reference gene primers was used to estimate how many nucleated cells each sample contained. To quantify the absolute abundance of each unique TCRbeta CDR3 rearrangement, sequence reads were collapsed and filtered. For each sample, productive Simpson clonality was calculated as the square root of Simpson's diversity index over productive rearrangements. TCRdb provides this immuneACCESS table in a form limited to in-frame rearrangements. Some clones are lacking; in checked studies, under half of them reflect an unresolved V gene, and why the rest are absent is not known. D and trimming come from the DNA, and the V and J calls and clone size come from that table. The sample table shows 90,000 or so clones, and approximately 91% are seen once. About 3.4% of the sample rests with the top ten.

V and J lose 4 bases and 0 bases, and a span of 12 bases separates them. The CDR1 and CDR2 encoded by the germline V gene (reference sequence) are SEHNR and FQNEAQ. Including cysteine and phenylalanine, the CDR3 has 15 amino acids. Of all the DNA, just the CDR3 is kept, 45 bases in frame from base 1. The sample comprised peripheral blood. This receptor was identified in a woman between 65 and 79 years old with acute or convalescent COVID-19. The sequence joins TRBV7-9 to TRBJ1-1; TRBD1 could be the D gene, as 6 bases match. The CDR3 in this case is CASSYEGQLNTEAFF. The sequenced DNA is TGTGCCAGCAGCTACGAAGGACAGTTGAACACTGAAGCTTTCTTT.